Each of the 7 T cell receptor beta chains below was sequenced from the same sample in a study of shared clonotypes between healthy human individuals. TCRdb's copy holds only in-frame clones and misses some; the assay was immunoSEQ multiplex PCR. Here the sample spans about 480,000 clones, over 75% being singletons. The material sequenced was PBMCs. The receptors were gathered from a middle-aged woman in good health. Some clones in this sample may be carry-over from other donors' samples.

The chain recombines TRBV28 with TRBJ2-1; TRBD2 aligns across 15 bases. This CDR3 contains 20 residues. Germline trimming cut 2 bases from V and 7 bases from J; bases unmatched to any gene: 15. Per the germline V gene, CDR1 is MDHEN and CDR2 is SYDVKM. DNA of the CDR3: TGTGCCAGCAGTTTAAGGAGGGGACTAGCGGGAGGAAGGGAAAAAAATGAGCAGTTCTTC. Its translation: CASSLRRGLAGGREKNEQFF.

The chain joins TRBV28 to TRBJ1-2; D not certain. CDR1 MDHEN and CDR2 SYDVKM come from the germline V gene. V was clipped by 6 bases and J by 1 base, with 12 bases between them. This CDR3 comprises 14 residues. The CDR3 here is CASSPADFNYGYTF. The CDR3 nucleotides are TGTGCCAGCAGCCCCGCAGACTTTAACTATGGCTACACCTTC.

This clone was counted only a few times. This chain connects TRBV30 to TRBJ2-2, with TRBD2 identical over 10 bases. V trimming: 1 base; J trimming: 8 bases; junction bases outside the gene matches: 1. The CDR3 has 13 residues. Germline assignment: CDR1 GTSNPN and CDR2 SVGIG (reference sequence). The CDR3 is CAWSELAGGELFF. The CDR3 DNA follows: TGTGCCTGGAGTGAACTAGCGGGAGGGGAGCTGTTTTTT.

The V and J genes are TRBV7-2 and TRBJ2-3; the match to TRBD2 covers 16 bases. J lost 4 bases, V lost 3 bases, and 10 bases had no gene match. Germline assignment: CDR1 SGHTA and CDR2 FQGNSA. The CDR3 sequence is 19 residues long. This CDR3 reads CASSFAGTSGRARADTQYF. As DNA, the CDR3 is TGTGCCAGCAGCTTCGCCGGGACTAGCGGGAGGGCCAGGGCAGATACGCAGTATTTT.

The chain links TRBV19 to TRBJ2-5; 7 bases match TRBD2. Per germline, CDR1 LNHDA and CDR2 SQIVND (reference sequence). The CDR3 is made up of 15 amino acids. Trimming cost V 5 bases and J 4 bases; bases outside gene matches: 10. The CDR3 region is CASSASGNLGETQYF. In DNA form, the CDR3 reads TGTGCCAGTAGTGCGAGCGGGAATCTCGGAGAGACCCAGTACTTC.

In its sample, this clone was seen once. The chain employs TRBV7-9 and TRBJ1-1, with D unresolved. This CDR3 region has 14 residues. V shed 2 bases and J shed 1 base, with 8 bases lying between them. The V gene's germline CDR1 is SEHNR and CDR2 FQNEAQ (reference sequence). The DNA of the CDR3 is TGTGCCAGCAGCTTACCCAAGCCGAACACTGAAGCTTTCTTT. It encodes CASSLPKPNTEAFF. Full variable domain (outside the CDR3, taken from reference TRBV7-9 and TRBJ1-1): DTGVSQNPRHKITKRGQNVTFRCDPISEHNRLYWYRQTLGQGPEFLTYFQNEAQLEKSRLLSDRFSAERPKGSFSTLEIQRTEQGDSAMYLCASSLPKPNTEAFFGQGTRLTVV.

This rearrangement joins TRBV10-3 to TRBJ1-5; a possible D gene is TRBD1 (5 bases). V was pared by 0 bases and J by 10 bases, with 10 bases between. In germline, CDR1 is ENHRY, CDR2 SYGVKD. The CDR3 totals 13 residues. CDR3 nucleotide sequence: TGTGCCATCAGTGAGTCGAGGGACGTTCCCCAGCATTTT. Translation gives CAISESRDVPQHF.